This T cell receptor beta chain stems from a study of T cells in Graves' hyperthyroidism and ophthalmopathy. Study summary: Peripheral blood was secured at the point of initial diagnosis, before any treatment.

Comment on this clonotype: Its antigen is not known.

General observations from the study: Most clonotypes that expanded in the thyroid above 0.001 also showed up in blood. A model built on 13 V-J features separated ophthalmopathy from stable hyperthyroidism.

Researchers amplified the TCR beta CDR3 regions from RNA transcripts. A first-round RT-PCR of the TCR CDR3 used the HTBI primer set. One entry per CDR3 protein, called by TCRdb with MiXCR from the multiplex PCR reads. The sample yields about 600,000 distinct CDR3 sequences, more than 15% seen once. Germline V gene data show CDR1 as LNHDA and CDR2 as SQIVND (reference sequence). Trimming took off 4 bases at V and 6 bases at J, with 16 bases between the two ends. The CDR3 sequence is 15 residues long. J is TRBJ2-1 and V is TRBV19; the D gene is possibly TRBD2 (5 bases). Sequencing used blood. This clonotype was sampled from a woman in her forties with Graves' ophthalmopathy. The CDR3 nucleotides are TGTGCCAGTAGTACCGGCTTTTATGCGGGCAATGAGCAGTTCTTC. It encodes CASSTGFYAGNEQFF.